Presented here are 31 T cell receptor beta chains from one specimen sequenced in a study of tumor-infiltrating T cells and Merkel cell polyomavirus. About the study: The study examined CD8+ T cells specific for the Merkel cell polyomavirus KLL epitope.

All patients' tumors stained robustly positive for Merkel cell polyomavirus Large T antigen by immunohistochemistry. Using immunoSEQ multiplex PCR, the repertoire was profiled, and TCRdb retains in-frame clones only, with some absent. The sample has 24,000 or so clones; roughly nine tenths are singletons. The sample consisted of lymph node tissue. These receptors were taken from a man aged 45-65 years with Merkel cell carcinoma.

This clone was found once. The chain couples TRBV28 to TRBJ1-5, with TRBD1 matching over 10 bases. The CDR3 consists of 15 residues. Trimming removed 4 bases from V and 7 bases from J; junction bases left unmatched: 7. Germline V gene lookup returns CDR1 MDHEN and CDR2 SYDVKM. CDR3 nucleotides: TGTGCCAGCAGTTCGACAGGGGGCAGTTGGCAGCCCCAGCATTTT. It yields the protein CASSSTGGSWQPQHF.

The rearrangement links TRBV13 to TRBJ2-3; D remains unclear. Germline lookup yields CDR1 PRHDT and CDR2 FYEKMQ (reference sequence). The ends were cut back, 0 bases at V and 2 bases at J, with 9 bases in the middle. This CDR3 is 15 amino acids long. The CDR3 sequence is CASSLGAGLTDTQYF. The CDR3, as DNA: TGTGCCAGCAGCTTAGGAGCCGGTCTCACAGATACGCAGTATTTT.

The chain joins TRBV5-5 to TRBJ2-1, with D maybe TRBD2 (5 bases). The V gene's germline CDR1 is SGHKS and CDR2 YYEKEE (reference sequence). The CDR3 consists of 14 residues. V gave up 0 bases and J gave up 9 bases, with 13 bases separating them. The CDR3 reads CASSLGWERVEQFF. The CDR3 DNA is TGTGCCAGCAGCTTGGGATGGGAGAGAGTTGAGCAGTTCTTC.

The CDR3, as DNA: TGTGCCAGCAGCCAACCTACGACGGCTCTGGGCGCCAACGTCCTGACTTTC. Its translation: CASSQPTTALGANVLTF. The chain couples TRBV4-2 to TRBJ2-6; D ambiguous. The CDR3 runs to 17 residues. V lost 2 bases and J 7 bases, leaving 18 bases between the germline ends. Germline loops: CDR1 LGHNA, CDR2 YNFKEQ.

This clone qualifies as medium-sized. At one of its ends the junction is not consistent with the germline gene, which may arise from a read error. The chain links TRBV4-3 to TRBJ2-7, with 10 bases fitting TRBD1. Germline lookup yields CDR1 LGHNA and CDR2 YSLEER. The CDR3 is 12 amino acids. CDR3 sequence reads: CASSPPHEGQGF. The CDR3 nucleotides are TGCGCCAGCAGCCCACCCCATGAGGGACAGGGGTTC.

The chain couples TRBV7-3 to TRBJ2-1, with a tentative D call TRBD2 (6 bases). This CDR3 comprises 13 residues. Germline CDR1 is SGHTA and CDR2 is FQGTGA. V was trimmed by 3 bases and J by 8 bases, leaving 11 bases between them. The DNA of the CDR3 is TGTGCCAGCAGCTTGGGGGGTGAGGATGAGCAGTTCTTC. Translating it yields CASSLGGEDEQFF.

J is TRBJ2-1 and V is TRBV11-2; 8 bases line up with TRBD2. Germline V lookup: CDR1 SGHAT, CDR2 FQNNGV. There are 16 residues in the CDR3. The ends lost 3 bases at V and 8 bases at J; junction bases unmatched: 12. The CDR3 loop is CASSFPGRAPGDEQFF. CDR3 in DNA: TGTGCCAGCAGCTTTCCCGGGAGGGCCCCCGGCGATGAGCAGTTCTTC.

This clone was detected only once. The chain joins TRBV11-2 to TRBJ1-2, with a weak D call TRBD1 (6 bases). Between the trimmed V and J ends, which lost 5 bases and 3 bases, there was a span of 16 bases. Per the germline V gene, CDR1 is SGHAT and CDR2 is FQNNGV. The CDR3 extends over 15 amino acids. CDR3 coding DNA: TGTGCCAGCAGCCCAGAGACAGGTTGGGACTATGGCTACACCTTC. Residues: CASSPETGWDYGYTF.

This sequence joins TRBV5-1 and TRBJ2-3, with D perhaps matching TRBD1 (6 bases). Trimming removed 0 bases from V and 4 bases from J, with 6 bases in between. This CDR3 comprises 13 residues. From germline, CDR1 is SGHRS and CDR2 YFSETQ. The CDR3 reads CASSLAGADTQYF. CDR3 sequence (DNA): TGCGCCAGCAGCTTGGCAGGGGCAGATACGCAGTATTTT. Full variable domain (outside the CDR3, taken from reference TRBV5-1 and TRBJ2-3): KAGVTQTPRYLIKTRGQQVTLSCSPISGHRSVSWYQQTPGQGLQFLFEYFSETQRNKGNFPGRFSGRQFSNSRSEMNVSTLELGDSALYLCASSLAGADTQYFGPGTRLTVL.

J is TRBJ2-7 and V is TRBV29-1, with 10 bases aligning to TRBD1. After removal of 3 bases from V and 5 bases from J, the junction contained 1 base not matched to a gene. Germline values: CDR1 SQVTM, CDR2 ANQGSEA. The CDR3 contains 12 residues. CDR3 nucleotides: TGCAGCGTTGATGACAGGGGGCACGAGCAGTACTTC. It codes for CSVDDRGHEQYF.

The genes are TRBV6-5 and TRBJ2-5, with TRBD1 as a possible D gene (6 bases). The CDR3 loop spans 14 amino acids. Trimming left V 11 bases short and J 4 bases short, with 20 bases between. Germline V lookup: CDR1 MNHEY, CDR2 SVGAGI. The CDR3 loop is CAHYSDRARETQYF. Written as DNA, the CDR3 is TGTGCCCATTACTCGGACAGAGCCCGAGAGACCCAGTACTTC.

This clone has more than one count but fewer than ten. The chain has TRBV27 and TRBJ1-4; 7 bases line up with TRBD1. The CDR3 is made up of 14 amino acids. Trimming removed 5 bases from V and 8 bases from J; junction bases left unmatched: 8. Germline assignment: CDR1 MNHEY and CDR2 SMNVEV (reference sequence). The CDR3 bases are TGTGCCAGCAGTCTCAGGGGGTCCGGGGAAAAACTGTTTTTT. Its translation: CASSLRGSGEKLFF.

The chain carries TRBV2 and TRBJ2-2; 9 bases line up with TRBD2. The ends lost 8 bases at V and 4 bases at J; junction bases unmatched: 11. This CDR3 contains 16 residues. The germline V gene has CDR1 SNHLY and CDR2 FYNNEI. The CDR3 coding sequence is TGTGCCAGCGGGGATAGCGGGAGTCGTCGCACCGGGGAGCTGTTTTTT. Translated, it gives CASGDSGSRRTGELFF.

The rearrangement uses TRBV6-5 and TRBJ1-1, with D hard to call. The germline CDR1 and CDR2 sequences are MNHEY and SVGAGI. The CDR3 has 13 amino acids. V lost 5 bases and J 3 bases, leaving 10 bases between the germline ends. CDR3 loop: CASSTYSYTEAFF. The CDR3, as DNA: TGTGCCAGCAGTACCTACAGTTACACTGAAGCTTTCTTT.

The chain uses TRBV4-3 and TRBJ2-5; D unresolved. Germline V gene data show CDR1 as LGHNA and CDR2 as YSLEER. This CDR3 has 16 residues. Trimming shortened V by 0 bases and J by 5 bases, and 16 bases separated the two germline ends. The CDR3 loop is CASSQDPAGSMETQYF. For the CDR3, the DNA is TGCGCCAGCAGCCAAGATCCAGCAGGCTCTATGGAGACCCAGTACTTC.

The V call is TRBV2, the J call TRBJ2-7; 11 nucleotides agree with TRBD1. Unmatched junction bases numbered 11, after V lost 6 bases and J lost 4 bases. Germline loops: CDR1 SNHLY, CDR2 FYNNEI. The CDR3 contains 16 residues. CDR3 amino acids: CASSFSGGTGGYEQYF. The CDR3 bases are TGTGCCAGCAGCTTCTCTGGGGGGACAGGGGGTTACGAGCAGTACTTC. The variable domain in full, with the rest retrieved from reference TRBV2 and TRBJ2-7, is EPEVTQTPSHQVTQMGQEVILRCVPISNHLYFYWYRQILGQKVEFLVSFYNNEISEKSEIFDDQFSVERPDGSNFTLKIRSTKLEDSAMYFCASSFSGGTGGYEQYFGPGTRLTVT.

J is TRBJ1-1 and V is TRBV4-3; possible D gene TRBD1, 5 bases. The germline V and J ends were trimmed by 1 base and 4 bases, with 7 bases remaining between them. This CDR3 is built from 13 residues. Germline CDR1 is LGHNA and CDR2 is YSLEER. The CDR3, as DNA: TGCGCCAGCAGCCAAGGCAGGGTCACTGAAGCTTTCTTT. Translation gives CASSQGRVTEAFF.

The chain carries TRBV28 and TRBJ1-4, with 7 positions matching TRBD1. The CDR3 spans 12 residues. Germline V CDR1 and CDR2: MDHEN, SYDVKM. With V trimmed by 2 bases and J by 14 bases, 5 bases remained unmatched. This chain's CDR3 is CASSLGTVRLFF. The CDR3 region has the DNA TGTGCCAGCAGTTTAGGGACAGTTAGGCTGTTTTTT. Based on the CDR3 plus reference TRBV28 and TRBJ1-4, the full variable domain is DVKVTQSSRYLVKRTGEKVFLECVQDMDHENMFWYRQDPGLGLRLIYFSYDVKMKEKGDIPEGYSVSREKKERFSLILESASTNQTSMYLCASSLGTVRLFFGSGTQLSVL.

This clone was seen once. The chain combines TRBV28 with TRBJ2-5; 14 bases agree with TRBD2. V trimming: 5 bases; J trimming: 2 bases; junction bases outside the gene matches: 4. Per the germline V gene, CDR1 is MDHEN and CDR2 is SYDVKM. The CDR3 length is 16 residues. CDR3 amino acids: CASSPGLAGGQETQYF. CDR3 DNA: TGTGCCAGCAGTCCTGGACTAGCGGGAGGACAAGAGACCCAGTACTTC.

The chain recombines TRBV18 with TRBJ1-3, with a weak D call TRBD1 (6 bases). The CDR3 is made up of 14 amino acids. V lost 8 bases and J lost 1, with 12 bases in between. Germline V gene data show CDR1 as KGHSH and CDR2 as LQKENI. CDR3 sequence (DNA): TGTGCCAGCCGGGACACCCTGTCTGGAAACACCATATATTTT. Encoded protein: CASRDTLSGNTIYF. Full variable domain (missing parts from reference TRBV18 and TRBJ1-3): NAGVMQNPRHLVRRRGQEARLRCSPMKGHSHVYWYRQLPEEGLKFMVYLQKENIIDESGMPKERFSAEFPKEGPSILRIQQVVRGDSAAYFCASRDTLSGNTIYFGEGSWLTVV.

V usage is TRBV28 and J usage is TRBJ1-6; 9 positions match TRBD1. The J segment lost 10 bases and the V segment lost 6 bases, leaving 10 bases of the junction unmatched. CDR3 length: 15 amino acids. Per the germline V gene, CDR1 is MDHEN and CDR2 is SYDVKM. The CDR3 reads CASSLGGQGLSPLHF. The DNA of the CDR3 is TGTGCCAGCAGCCTGGGGGGACAGGGACTCTCACCCCTCCACTTT.

This clone was counted only a few times. The chain has TRBV27 and TRBJ1-4; weak D call: TRBD1 (5 bases). The V gene lost 4 bases and the J gene lost 7 bases, with 13 bases spanning the gap. The CDR3 sequence is 14 residues long. Germline V CDR1 and CDR2: MNHEY, SMNVEV (reference sequence). The CDR3 loop is CASSSRGSGEKLFF. The CDR3 DNA follows: TGTGCCAGCAGTTCAAGGGGTAGCGGTGAAAAACTGTTTTTT.

The chain couples TRBV29-1 to TRBJ2-7; 7 bases match TRBD1. V trimming: 7 bases; J trimming: 6 bases; junction bases outside the gene matches: 12. Germline V gene sequence: CDR1 SQVTM, CDR2 ANQGSEA. The CDR3 is made up of 13 amino acids. DNA for the CDR3: TGCAGCGCCAACGAGGGGGCACTCCGCGAGCAGTACTTC. Translated: CSANEGALREQYF.

Sample share makes this clone medium-sized. This chain connects TRBV4-1 to TRBJ2-7; D is uncertain. The CDR3 contains 16 residues. The V gene's germline CDR1 is MGHRA and CDR2 YSYEKL. The V end was cut by 1 base, the J end by 3 bases, with 16 bases between. This CDR3 is CASSQVVTGILYEQYF. CDR3 DNA: TGCGCCAGCAGCCAAGTCGTCACGGGTATACTCTACGAGCAGTACTTC.

The V call is TRBV18, the J call TRBJ2-7; TRBD1 aligns across 11 bases. Germline V lookup: CDR1 KGHSH, CDR2 LQKENI. With 6 bases clipped from V and 3 bases from J, the junction kept 10 bases outside the gene matches. The CDR3 is made up of 16 amino acids. The CDR3 DNA sequence: TGTGCCAGCTCGATATCCCCGGACAGGGGGCGCTACGAGCAGTACTTC. Its protein is CASSISPDRGRYEQYF. The full variable domain, in which reference TRBV18 and TRBJ2-7 provide the parts outside the CDR3, is NAGVMQNPRHLVRRRGQEARLRCSPMKGHSHVYWYRQLPEEGLKFMVYLQKENIIDESGMPKERFSAEFPKEGPSILRIQQVVRGDSAAYFCASSISPDRGRYEQYFGPGTRLTVT.

This clone was detected only once. V and J are TRBV13 and TRBJ2-5, with D maybe TRBD2 (5 bases). CDR3 length: 14 residues. CDR1 and CDR2 (germline): PRHDT, FYEKMQ (reference sequence). The V end lost 5 bases, the J end lost 4 bases, and 14 bases lay between the germline ends. For the CDR3, the DNA is TGTGCCAGCAGCCCCCGAGGCGGGTTAGAGACCCAGTACTTC. It codes for CASSPRGGLETQYF.

This rearrangement joins TRBV9 to TRBJ1-2, with 9 bases fitting TRBD1. Germline assignment: CDR1 SGDLS and CDR2 YYNGEE. Trimming removed 4 bases from V and 7 bases from J; junction bases left unmatched: 11. This CDR3 has 15 residues. The CDR3 region is CASSQTTGGSSGYTF. The CDR3 DNA is TGTGCCAGCAGCCAGACGACAGGGGGATCTTCTGGCTACACCTTC.

The genes are TRBV11-2 and TRBJ2-5, with D possibly matching TRBD1 (6 bases). The last part of the DNA fits TRBJ2-7 better; the J call may be wrong. The CDR3 covers 13 residues. Germline V gene data show CDR1 as SGHAT and CDR2 as FQNNGV. In DNA, the CDR3 is TGTGCCAGCAGCAAAGACAGGAGATACGAGCAGTACTTC. Protein: CASSKDRRYEQYF.

This clone was seen a single time. This chain connects TRBV15 to TRBJ2-3, with TRBD1 as a possible D gene (6 bases). The V end was cut by 2 bases, the J end by 3 bases, with 9 bases between. CDR3 size: 14 residues. Germline V gene lookup returns CDR1 LNHNV and CDR2 YYDKDF (reference sequence). The CDR3 reads CATSRYRETDTQYF. The CDR3, as DNA: TGTGCCACCAGCAGATACAGGGAAACAGATACGCAGTATTTT.

This chain connects TRBV10-3 to TRBJ1-1; 7 bases agree with TRBD1. The ends lost 6 bases at V and 1 base at J; junction bases unmatched: 2. From germline, CDR1 is ENHRY and CDR2 SYGVKD. The CDR3 has 13 residues. CDR3 loop: CAIRGGQNTEAFF. The CDR3, as DNA: TGTGCCATCAGAGGGGGCCAGAACACTGAAGCTTTCTTT.

J is TRBJ1-5 and V is TRBV19, with TRBD1 matching over 7 bases. Germline V lookup: CDR1 LNHDA, CDR2 SQIVND (reference sequence). This CDR3 is built from 14 residues. Losses at the gene ends were 9 bases for V and 2 bases for J; bases not matched to a gene: 7. The DNA for the CDR3 is TGTGCCAGCGGGCCAGGGGGAGGCAATCAGCCCCAGCATTTT. As protein: CASGPGGGNQPQHF.